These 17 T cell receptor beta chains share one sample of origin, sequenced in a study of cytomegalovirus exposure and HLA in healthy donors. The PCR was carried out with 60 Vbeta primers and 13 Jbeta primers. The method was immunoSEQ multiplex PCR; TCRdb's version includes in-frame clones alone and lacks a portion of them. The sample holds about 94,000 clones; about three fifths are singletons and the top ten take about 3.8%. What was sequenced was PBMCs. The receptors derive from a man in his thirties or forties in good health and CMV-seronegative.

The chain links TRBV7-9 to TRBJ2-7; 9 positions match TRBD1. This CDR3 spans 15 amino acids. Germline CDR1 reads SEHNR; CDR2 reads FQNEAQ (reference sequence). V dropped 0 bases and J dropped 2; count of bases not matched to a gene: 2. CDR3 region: CASSLAGQGTYEQYF. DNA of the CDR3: TGTGCCAGCAGCTTAGCAGGACAGGGGACCTACGAGCAGTACTTC. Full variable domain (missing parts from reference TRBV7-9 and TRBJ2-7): DTGVSQNPRHKITKRGQNVTFRCDPISEHNRLYWYRQTLGQGPEFLTYFQNEAQLEKSRLLSDRFSAERPKGSFSTLEIQRTEQGDSAMYLCASSLAGQGTYEQYFGPGTRLTVT.

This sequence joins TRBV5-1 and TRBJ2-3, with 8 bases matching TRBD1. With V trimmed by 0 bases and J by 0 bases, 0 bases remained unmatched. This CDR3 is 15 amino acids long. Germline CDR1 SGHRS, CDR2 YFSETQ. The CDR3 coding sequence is TGCGCCAGCAGCTTGGACAGGGGGAGCACAGATACGCAGTATTTT. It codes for CASSLDRGSTDTQYF.

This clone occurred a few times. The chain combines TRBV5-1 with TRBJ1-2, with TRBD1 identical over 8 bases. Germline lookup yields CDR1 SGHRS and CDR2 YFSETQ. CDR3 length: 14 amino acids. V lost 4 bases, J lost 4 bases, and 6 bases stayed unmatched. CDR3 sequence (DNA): TGCGCCAGCAGCGCTCAGACAGGGGTCTATGGCTACACCTTC. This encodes CASSAQTGVYGYTF. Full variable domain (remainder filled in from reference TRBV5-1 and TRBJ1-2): KAGVTQTPRYLIKTRGQQVTLSCSPISGHRSVSWYQQTPGQGLQFLFEYFSETQRNKGNFPGRFSGRQFSNSRSEMNVSTLELGDSALYLCASSAQTGVYGYTFGSGTRLTVV.

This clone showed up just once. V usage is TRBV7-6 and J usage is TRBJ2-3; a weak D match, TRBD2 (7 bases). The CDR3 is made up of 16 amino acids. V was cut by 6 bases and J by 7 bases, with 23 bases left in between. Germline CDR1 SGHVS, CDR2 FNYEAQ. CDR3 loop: CASRPRGGGAAHTQYF. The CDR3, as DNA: TGTGCCAGCAGGCCCCGGGGCGGGGGCGCGGCACATACGCAGTATTTT.

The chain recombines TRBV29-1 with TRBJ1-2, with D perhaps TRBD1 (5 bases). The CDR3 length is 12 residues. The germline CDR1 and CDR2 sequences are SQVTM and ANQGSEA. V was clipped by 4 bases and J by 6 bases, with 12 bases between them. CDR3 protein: CSVVHKQDGYTF. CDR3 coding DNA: TGCAGCGTTGTTCACAAACAGGATGGCTACACCTTC.

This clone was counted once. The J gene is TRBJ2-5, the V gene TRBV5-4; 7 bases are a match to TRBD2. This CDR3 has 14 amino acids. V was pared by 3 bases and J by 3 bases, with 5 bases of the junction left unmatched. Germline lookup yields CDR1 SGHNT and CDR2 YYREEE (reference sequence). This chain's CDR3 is CASSWEGTEETQYF. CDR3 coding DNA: TGTGCCAGCAGCTGGGAGGGGACTGAAGAGACCCAGTACTTC.

CDR3 DNA sequence: TGTGCCAGCAGTCGAGGAGCGGGCGGGAGGGGCACCGGGGAGCTGTTTTTT. Its protein product is CASSRGAGGRGTGELFF. The rearrangement links TRBV27 to TRBJ2-2; 9 nucleotides line up with TRBD2. J lost 4 bases, V lost 5 bases, and 11 bases had no gene match. The CDR3 runs to 17 residues. CDR1 is MNHEY and CDR2 is SMNVEV in the germline V gene (reference sequence).

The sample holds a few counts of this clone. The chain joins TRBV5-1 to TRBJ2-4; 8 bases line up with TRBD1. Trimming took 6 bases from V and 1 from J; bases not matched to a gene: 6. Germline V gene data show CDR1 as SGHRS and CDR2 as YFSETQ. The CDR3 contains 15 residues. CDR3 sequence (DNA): TGCGCCAGCAAGCAGGGGGCTGGGGCCAAAAACATTCAGTACTTC. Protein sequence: CASKQGAGAKNIQYF. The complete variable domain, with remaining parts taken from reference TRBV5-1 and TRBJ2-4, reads KAGVTQTPRYLIKTRGQQVTLSCSPISGHRSVSWYQQTPGQGLQFLFEYFSETQRNKGNFPGRFSGRQFSNSRSEMNVSTLELGDSALYLCASKQGAGAKNIQYFGAGTRLSVL.

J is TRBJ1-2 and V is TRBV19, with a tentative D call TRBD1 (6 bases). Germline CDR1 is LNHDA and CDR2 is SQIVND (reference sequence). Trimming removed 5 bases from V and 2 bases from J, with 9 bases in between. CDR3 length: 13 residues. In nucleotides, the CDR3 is TGTGCCAGTAGTCAGGGGATGAACTATGGCTACACCTTC. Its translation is CASSQGMNYGYTF.

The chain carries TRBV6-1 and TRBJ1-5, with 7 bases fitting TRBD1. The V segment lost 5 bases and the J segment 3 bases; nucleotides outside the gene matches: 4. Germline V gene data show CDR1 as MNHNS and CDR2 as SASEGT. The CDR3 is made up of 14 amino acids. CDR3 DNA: TGTGCCAGCAGTCAGGGGGATGCCAATCAGCCCCAGCATTTT. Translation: CASSQGDANQPQHF.

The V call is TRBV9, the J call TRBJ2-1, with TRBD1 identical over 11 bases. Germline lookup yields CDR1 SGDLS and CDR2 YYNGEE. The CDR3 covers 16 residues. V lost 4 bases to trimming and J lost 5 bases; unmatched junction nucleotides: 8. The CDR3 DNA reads TGTGCCAGCAGCACTTCCGGGACAGGGGGGAACAATGAGCAGTTCTTC. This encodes CASSTSGTGGNNEQFF. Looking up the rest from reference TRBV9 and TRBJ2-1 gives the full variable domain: DSGVTQTPKHLITATGQRVTLRCSPRSGDLSVYWYQQSLDQGLQFLIQYYNGEERAKGNILERFSAQQFPDLHSELNLSSLELGDSALYFCASSTSGTGGNNEQFFGPGTRLTVL.

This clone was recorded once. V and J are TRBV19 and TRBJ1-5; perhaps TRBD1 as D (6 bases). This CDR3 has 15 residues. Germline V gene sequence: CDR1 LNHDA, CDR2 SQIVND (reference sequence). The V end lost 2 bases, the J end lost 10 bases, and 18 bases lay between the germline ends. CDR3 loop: CASSIMTGRFSPQHF. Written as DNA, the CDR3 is TGTGCCAGTAGTATAATGACAGGCCGGTTTAGCCCCCAGCATTTT.

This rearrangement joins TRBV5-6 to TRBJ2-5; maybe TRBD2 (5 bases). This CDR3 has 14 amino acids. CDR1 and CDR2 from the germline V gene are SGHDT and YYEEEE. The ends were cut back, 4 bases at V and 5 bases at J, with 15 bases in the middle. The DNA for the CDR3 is TGTGCCAGCAGCCTAGCATCGGGGTTCGAGACCCAGTACTTC. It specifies CASSLASGFETQYF. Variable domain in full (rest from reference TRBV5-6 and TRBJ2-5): DAGVTQSPTHLIKTRGQQVTLRCSPKSGHDTVSWYQQALGQGPQFIFQYYEEEERQRGNFPDRFSGHQFPNYSSELNVNALLLGDSALYLCASSLASGFETQYFGPGTRLLVL.

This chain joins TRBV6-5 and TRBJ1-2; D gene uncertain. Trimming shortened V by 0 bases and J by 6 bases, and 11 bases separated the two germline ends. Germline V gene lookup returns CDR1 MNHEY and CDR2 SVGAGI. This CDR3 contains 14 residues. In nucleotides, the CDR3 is TGTGCCAGCAGTTACTCGCCCTTCGGAGATGGCTACACCTTC. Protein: CASSYSPFGDGYTF.

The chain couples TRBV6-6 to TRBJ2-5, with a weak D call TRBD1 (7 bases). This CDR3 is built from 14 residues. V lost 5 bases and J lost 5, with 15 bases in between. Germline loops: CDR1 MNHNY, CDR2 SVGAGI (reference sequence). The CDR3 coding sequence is TGTGCCAGCAGTCCTGCAGGGGGGAGGGAGACCCAGTACTTC. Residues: CASSPAGGRETQYF.

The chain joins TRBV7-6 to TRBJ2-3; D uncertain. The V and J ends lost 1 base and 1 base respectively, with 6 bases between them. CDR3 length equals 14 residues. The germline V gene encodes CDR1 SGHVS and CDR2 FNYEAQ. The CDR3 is CASSLGLGTDTQYF. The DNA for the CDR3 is TGTGCCAGCAGCTTAGGACTTGGCACAGATACGCAGTATTTT.

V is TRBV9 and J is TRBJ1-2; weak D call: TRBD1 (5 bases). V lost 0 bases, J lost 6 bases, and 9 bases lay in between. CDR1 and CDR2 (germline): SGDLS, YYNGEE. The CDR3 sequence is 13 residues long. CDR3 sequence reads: CASSVVWGNGYTF. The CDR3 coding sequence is TGTGCCAGCAGCGTAGTATGGGGCAATGGCTACACCTTC.